This T cell receptor (beta chain) was observed in a study of shared clonotypes between healthy human individuals (dated by TCRdb to about 2020). With respect to the entire study: The cohort included three men and two women between 18 and 49 years of age. To estimate repertoire size and how much clonotype sharing occurs between individuals, the study deeply sequenced the blood TCR repertoires of roughly 5 healthy adults. Per donor, leukapheresis produced somewhere between about 0.94 and 8.9 billion PBMCs. For each donor, three plates each were used for CD4 naive and CD4 memory, two plates were used for CD8 naive, and one plate was used for CD8 memory. Libraries were prepared and TCR repertoires were sequenced by different laboratories using diverse techniques, in order to increase sequencing depth and limit assay-specific biases.

TCR CDR3 regions were amplified from genomic DNA by multiplex PCR using the deep immunoSEQ assay. Extracted genomic DNA from each cell subset was distributed evenly across all wells of several immunoSEQ 96-well plates, and each plate was treated as a replicate. For sorted subsets, approximately 210 ng genomic DNA, equal to tens of thousands of T cell genomes, was loaded into each replicate PCR. Purified libraries were measured with a Qubit 3.0 fluorometer, size-checked on a Bioanalyzer 2100, and measured again with the KAPA Library Quantification kit. Every immunoSEQ 96-well plate was sequenced on a separate single-read 150-cycle Illumina NextSeq 550 flow cell. Concerning the study's data processing: Because the immunoSEQ output included only junctional sequences and no quality scores, the filtering could not be the same as the filtering used for full-length reads. Sequences were annotated with PyIR, a Python wrapper for IgBLAST v1.9, using IMGT germline references to assign V/J genes and CDR3. Reads with weak V/J assignments (E-value above 1e-6), missing CDR3, stop codons, out-of-frame junctions, or ambiguous translated residues were removed. A V3J clonotype was defined by an identical inferred V gene, J gene, and CDR3 amino acid sequence. The percentage overlap between two repertoires was calculated by dividing the number of shared unique clonotypes by the size of the smaller repertoire. RTK rarefaction, the Chao1 estimator, and Recon v2.1 estimates of unobserved clonotypes were used to assess repertoire richness. Generation probabilities for all TCRbeta clonotypes obtained by the gDNA method from a handful of donors were computed using OLGA. Held by TCRdb, this immuneACCESS table contains in-frame sequences only and omits some clones. Under half of the omission traces to an unresolved V gene where checked; the cause of the rest is unknown. For V, J and clone size, that table is used; D and trimming come from the DNA. Counted in this sample were a few million clones; just over 90% of them appeared once. The ten largest account for under 0.45% of the sample.

Measured from the cysteine to the phenylalanine, the CDR3 is 16 residues long. The retained sequence is limited to the CDR3, 48 bases, with the frame set at the first base. A distance of 10 bases separates the germline ends of V and J, which lose 1 base and 0 bases respectively. From the germline V gene, CDR1 is SGHTA and CDR2 is FQGNSA. Study-wide conclusions, independent of this receptor: When a handful of donors were compared, the shared fraction of clonotypes was about 5% for naive CD4, approximately 3.3% for naive CD8, 2% to 2.5% for memory CD4, and 0.35% to 0.4% for memory CD8. Clonotypes shared by all four sorted-subset donors showed higher generation probabilities than non-shared clonotypes. Pairwise subsampling indicated that sequencing depth was expected to affect the degree of clonotype sharing among donors. The genetic and exposure-history diversity represented was limited by the small number of donors. Naive subsets generally had larger estimated clonotype richness than memory subsets did. Even with the large sequencing depth, rarefaction of the sorted-subset datasets indicated that sequencing was incomplete. Sampling was limited to blood, and TCR repertoires in tissue likely differ from TCR repertoires in blood.

As concerns this clone: Its antigen is unknown. Base qualities are not provided; no much larger clone lies one nucleotide away.

Donors were healthy HIV-negative adults with no recently reported acute infections or vaccinations. Only Caucasian adults living in Nashville, Tennessee, USA were represented among the donors. CD4+ T cells were enriched by magnetic negative selection, after which naive cells were positively selected on CD45RA and the negative fraction was taken as the memory subset. Blood was collected by leukapheresis, and PBMCs were isolated by Ficoll-Histopaque density gradient centrifugation and then cryopreserved in liquid nitrogen vapor phase. Analytical flow cytometry was used to check the purity and quantity of each magnetically sorted T cell population. Genomic DNA was isolated from every sorted fraction and measured by UV absorbance on a Nanodrop 2000c.

Sequenced material: naive CD4+ T cells from PBMCs. The cell subset or site label, read with the paper, signifies: CD45RA+ positively selected. The chain is assembled from TRBV7-2 and TRBJ1-5; the D gene is not confidently resolved. This TCR came from a man aged 18 to 30 in good health. Some clones in this sample may be carry-over from other donors' samples. The bases are TGTGCCAGCAGCTTAGGTCCGACATTTAGCAATCAGCCCCAGCATTTT. Translated, it reads CASSLGPTFSNQPQHF.